These 32 T cell receptor beta chains were sequenced from one sample in a study of immune characterization of retroperitoneal liposarcoma. MiXCR, applied by TCRdb to the PCR reads, yields one record per CDR3 protein. This sample has about 12,000 distinct CDR3 sequences, with approximately 48% found just once. Sample: tumor tissue. The receptors derive from a female donor with retroperitoneal liposarcoma.

The V and J genes are TRBV6-8 and TRBJ2-3; 8 nucleotides agree with TRBD1. The DNA end lines up better with TRBJ2-5; the J call may be wrong. This CDR3 comprises 16 residues. CDR1 is MNHGY and CDR2 is SAAAGT in the germline V gene. CDR3 DNA: TGTGCCAGCAGTTACTCCCAACAGGGGGGAGCGGAGACCCAGTACTTC. This codes for CASSYSQQGGAETQYF.

The chain uses TRBV6-4 and TRBJ2-3; the match to TRBD1 covers 10 bases. With V trimmed by 5 bases and J by 4 bases, 6 bases remained unmatched. Germline CDR1 MRHNA, CDR2 SNTAGT. CDR3 length: 15 residues. CDR3 sequence (DNA): TGTGCCAGCAGTCCTACCGGACAGGGGGCAGATACGCAGTATTTT. Amino acid sequence: CASSPTGQGADTQYF.

The rearrangement uses TRBV7-2 and TRBJ2-1; 10 nucleotides agree with TRBD2. Unmatched junction bases numbered 7, after V lost 1 base and J lost 7 bases. This CDR3 is built from 16 residues. Germline assignment: CDR1 SGHTA and CDR2 FQGNSA. Here the CDR3 DNA reads TGTGCCAGCAGCTTAGAACGTCTAGCGGGGGAGAATGAGCAGTTCTTC. It specifies CASSLERLAGENEQFF.

This chain links TRBV12-3 or TRBV12-4 with TRBJ1-2, with 11 bases identical to TRBD1. J was trimmed by 2 bases and V by 5 bases; bases with no gene match: 4. This CDR3 has 15 amino acids. This chain's CDR3 is CASSPWDRGNYGYTF. The CDR3 DNA is TGTGCCAGCAGTCCTTGGGACAGGGGGAACTATGGCTACACCTTC.

The rearrangement joins TRBV6-1 to TRBJ2-1; D unclear. The CDR3 sequence is 13 residues long. The germline CDR1 and CDR2 sequences are MNHNS and SASEGT. The germline V and J ends were trimmed by 10 bases and 3 bases, with 13 bases remaining between them. CDR3 in amino acids: CATVMKHYNEQFF. In DNA, the CDR3 is TGTGCCACCGTAATGAAACACTACAATGAGCAGTTCTTC.

The rearrangement links TRBV6-1 to TRBJ2-3, with D possibly TRBD2 on 6 matching bases. The CDR3 has 14 amino acids. Trimming removed 6 bases at V and 2 bases at J, with 12 bases between. Germline assignment: CDR1 MNHNS and CDR2 SASEGT. CDR3 sequence (DNA): TGTGCCAGCAGGACCGGGGGAGACACAGATACGCAGTATTTT. Amino acids: CASRTGGDTDTQYF.

The chain combines TRBV6-1 with TRBJ2-7; D not certain. V was shortened by 7 bases and J by 0 bases, with 16 bases between the two germline ends. Germline-derived CDR1 and CDR2 are MNHNS and SASEGT. The CDR3 runs 15 residues. Here the CDR3 reads CASTRAPGPSYEQYF. The CDR3 region has the DNA TGTGCCAGCACCCGCGCCCCGGGCCCCTCCTACGAGCAGTACTTC.

This clonotype was recorded a few times. V and J are TRBV6-1 and TRBJ1-2, with TRBD1 as a possible D gene (6 bases). V lost 9 bases and J lost 5, with 13 bases in between. In germline, CDR1 is MNHNS, CDR2 SASEGT. The CDR3 has 12 amino acids. The DNA for the CDR3 is TGTGCCAGTTTCACAGGGCCTTATGGCTACACCTTC. Protein: CASFTGPYGYTF.

V gene TRBV6-8 combines with J gene TRBJ2-2, with TRBD1 identical over 9 bases. The CDR3 is made up of 15 amino acids. The germline gives CDR1 MNHGY, CDR2 SAAAGT. V lost 6 bases to trimming and J lost 6 bases; unmatched junction nucleotides: 8. The CDR3 DNA is TGTGCCAGCAGACCGGGACAGGGCGTAGCCGGGGAGCTGTTTTTT. Translation: CASRPGQGVAGELFF.

This clonotype was counted at least ten times. The V gene is TRBV7-6, the J gene TRBJ2-1, with TRBD2 matching 13 bases. The J call may be wrong; the DNA end is better matched by TRBJ2-7. Germline values: CDR1 SGHVS, CDR2 FNYEAQ. This CDR3 is built from 14 residues. CDR3 coding DNA: TGTGCCAGCAGCTGGACTAGCGGGAGCAATGAGCAGTACTTC. Amino acid sequence: CASSWTSGSNEQYF.

The J gene is TRBJ2-5, the V gene TRBV10-1, with 7 bases that match TRBD1. The J call may not be correct, given that the DNA end is closer to TRBJ2-7. Germline V gives CDR1 WNHNN, CDR2 SYGVQD (reference sequence). This CDR3 comprises 13 residues. This chain's CDR3 is CASSRDSRYEQYF. CDR3 nucleotides: TGCGCCAGCAGTCGGGACAGCCGCTACGAGCAGTACTTC.

The V gene is TRBV6-6, the J gene TRBJ2-7, with D possibly matching TRBD1 (5 bases). Germline CDR1 is MNHNY and CDR2 is SVGAGI (reference sequence). The CDR3 covers 13 residues. Trimming pared 2 bases from V and 2 bases from J, leaving 7 bases between. CDR3 coding DNA: TGTGCCAGCAGTTACAGGGGCACCTACGAGCAGTACTTC. Translating it yields CASSYRGTYEQYF.

This clonotype was counted only a few times. The gene calls are TRBV6-1 and TRBJ2-3, with D possibly matching TRBD2 (6 bases). V was clipped by 7 bases and J by 1 base, with 15 bases between them. CDR1 is MNHNS, CDR2 SASEGT, per germline. The CDR3 totals 15 residues. The CDR3 nucleotides read TGTGCCAGCACCACCCTCGGGACTGGCACAGATACGCAGTATTTT. This codes for CASTTLGTGTDTQYF.

This clonotype has just one count. V usage is TRBV27 and J usage is TRBJ2-1, with TRBD2 matching over 14 bases. Germline values: CDR1 MNHEY, CDR2 SMNVEV (reference sequence). CDR3 length equals 14 residues. V shed 4 bases, J shed 9 bases, and the junction held 2 bases outside the gene matches. DNA for the CDR3: TGTGCCAGCAGTTCGGGACTAGCGGGAGCTGAGCAGTTCTTC. Protein sequence: CASSSGLAGAEQFF.

The sample holds many counts of this clonotype. An end of the junction differs from the germline gene, which may be a read error. This chain connects TRBV7-7 to TRBJ2-5, with 8 bases identical to TRBD2. Germline V gene data show CDR1 as SSHAT and CDR2 as FNYEAQ (reference sequence). CDR3 length: 14 residues. The CDR3 region is CASSLEEVRGAQYF. The CDR3 DNA follows: TGTGCTAGCAGCTTAGAGGAGGTGCGGGGGGCCCAGTACTTC.

This clonotype was observed a handful of times. This sequence joins TRBV27 and TRBJ2-3; 13 bases align to TRBD2. This CDR3 has 16 residues. V was clipped by 4 bases and J by 3 bases; unmatched bases: 4. The V gene's germline CDR1 is MNHEY and CDR2 SMNVEV (reference sequence). Here the CDR3 DNA reads TGTGCCAGCAGTTCCGGACTAGCGGGAGTAACAGATACGCAGTATTTT. Translation: CASSSGLAGVTDTQYF.

The chain is built from TRBV6-8 and TRBJ2-1; TRBD1 matches at 7 bases. The J call may be faulty, since TRBJ2-7 better matches the DNA end. Germline CDR1 MNHGY, CDR2 SAAAGT. The CDR3 sequence is 13 residues long. The CDR3 DNA is TGTGCCACCTGGGACAGCTCGAAATACGAGCAGTACTTC. Protein sequence: CATWDSSKYEQYF.

This clonotype was detected only a few times. The chain has TRBV6-5 and TRBJ2-1; the match to TRBD2 covers 7 bases. The DNA end is more similar to TRBJ2-7, so the J call may be wrong. The CDR3 length is 15 residues. Germline CDR1 and CDR2: MNHEY and SVGAGI. DNA for the CDR3: TGTGCCAGCAGTTACGGCGGGAGCTCCTACAATGAGCAGTACTTC. It codes for CASSYGGSSYNEQYF.

The V call is TRBV12-3 or TRBV12-4, the J call TRBJ2-2, with TRBD2 as a possible D gene (5 bases). This CDR3 region has 13 residues. V dropped 4 bases and J dropped 6 bases, with 9 bases sitting between them. The DNA of the CDR3 is TGTGCCAGCAGTTCTCACGGGGCCGGGGAGCTGTTTTTT. Translating gives CASSSHGAGELFF.

This clonotype has just a few counts. V gene TRBV12-3 or TRBV12-4 combines with J gene TRBJ2-3; 13 positions agree with TRBD2. This CDR3 is 16 amino acids long. The V and J ends lost 6 bases and 4 bases, in that order; junction bases with no gene match: 7. DNA for the CDR3: TGTGCCAGCAGCCCACTAGCGGGGGGGCGGCCAGATACGCAGTATTTT. It encodes CASSPLAGGRPDTQYF.

By share, this clonotype counts as large. The chain joins TRBV6-1 to TRBJ2-1, with 13 nucleotides matching TRBD2. CDR3 length: 19 amino acids. In germline, CDR1 is MNHNS, CDR2 SASEGT. The trim removed 3 bases at V and 0 bases at J, leaving 8 bases unmatched. CDR3 bases: TGTGCCAGCAGTGACCCGGGACTAGCGGGGACTTACTCCTACAATGAGCAGTTCTTC. Encoded protein: CASSDPGLAGTYSYNEQFF.

V and J are TRBV6-1 and TRBJ2-1; D may match TRBD1 or TRBD2 (5 bases each). The closer fit of TRBJ2-5 to the DNA end suggests the J call may be wrong. The CDR3 loop spans 14 amino acids. CDR1 is MNHNS, CDR2 SASEGT, per germline. The CDR3 DNA reads as TGTGCCAGCAGTCGTACTTGGGACCCGGGGACCCAGTACTTC. Amino acid sequence: CASSRTWDPGTQYF.

This clonotype was detected a few times. The CDR3 reads CASSEDAGTGGDEQFF. Written as DNA, the CDR3 is TGTGCCAGCAGTGAAGACGCAGGGACAGGGGGCGACGAGCAGTTCTTC. The V gene is TRBV6-1, the J gene TRBJ2-1, with 12 bases identical to TRBD1. Germline values: CDR1 MNHNS, CDR2 SASEGT. V lost 1 base and J lost 10; bases outside the gene matches: 8. The CDR3 spans 16 residues.

By frequency in the sample, this clonotype is medium-sized. This rearrangement joins TRBV7-8 to TRBJ2-5; no definite D call. The V end lost 1 base, the J end lost 5 bases, and 17 bases lay between the germline ends. The CDR3 is 16 amino acids. CDR1 and CDR2 (germline): SGHVS, FQNEAQ. CDR3 amino acids: CASSLEGRSPLETQYF. The CDR3 DNA is TGTGCCAGCAGCTTAGAGGGCCGGAGCCCGTTGGAGACCCAGTACTTC.

Remarks on this clonotype: The junction and the germline gene differ at one end; a read error may be behind it. V and J are TRBV6-1 and TRBJ2-1, with D possibly called TRBD1 or TRBD2 (5 bases each). The CDR3 totals 13 residues. Germline CDR1 is MNHNS and CDR2 is SASEGT. The CDR3 DNA is TGTGCCAGCAGGAGGACGGCGTGGGGGACCCAGCACTTC. Translation gives CASRRTAWGTQHF.

The chain has TRBV6-5 and TRBJ2-1; 8 bases line up with TRBD2. The CDR3 has 17 residues. Germline-derived CDR1 and CDR2 are MNHEY and SVGAGI. The CDR3 loop reads CARSYSTPGRGGYEQFF. CDR3 coding DNA: TGTGCGAGGAGTTACTCGACCCCGGGCCGGGGGGGCTACGAGCAGTTCTTC.

The chain couples TRBV6-1 to TRBJ2-5; D ambiguous. The end of the DNA aligns better with TRBJ2-7, so the J call may be wrong. This CDR3 comprises 14 residues. Germline V gives CDR1 MNHNS, CDR2 SASEGT. The CDR3 bases are TGTGCCAGCTCCAATGGGATAGGGCCCTACGAGCAGTACTTC. The encoded protein is CASSNGIGPYEQYF.

The rearrangement joins TRBV6-1 to TRBJ1-2; 7 bases fit TRBD1. The CDR3 covers 15 residues. V dropped 2 bases and J dropped 3; count of bases not matched to a gene: 6. Germline lookup yields CDR1 MNHNS and CDR2 SASEGT. CDR3 coding DNA: TGTGCCAGCAGTGAAACAGGGGAAGCCTACTATGGCTACACCTTC. This translates into CASSETGEAYYGYTF.

By proportion, this clonotype is medium-sized. A read error may be the cause here, since a much bigger clone is one base away. The rearrangement uses TRBV27 and TRBJ2-1, with D unclear. The DNA end is a closer match to TRBJ2-7, so the J assignment may be wrong. The CDR3 sequence is 14 residues long. Germline V lookup: CDR1 MNHEY, CDR2 SMNVEV (reference sequence). The CDR3 loop is CASKLGGFNNEQYF. For the CDR3, the DNA is TGTGCCAGCAAACTTGGCGGTTTCAACAATGAGCAGTACTTC.

V gene TRBV12-3 or TRBV12-4 combines with J gene TRBJ1-5; 10 bases are shared with TRBD1. CDR3 size: 16 residues. V was clipped by 3 bases and J by 4 bases; unmatched bases: 6. For the CDR3, the DNA is TGTGCCAGCAGTTTGAGGACAGGGGGTTCAAATCAGCCCCAGCATTTT. Its translation is CASSLRTGGSNQPQHF.

Notes on this clonotype: This sequence may be a read error, since a much larger clone differs from it by one base. The chain carries TRBV6-6 and TRBJ2-1; D remains ambiguous. The J call may be mistaken, given a closer DNA end match to TRBJ2-7. There are 15 residues in the CDR3. CDR1 MNHNY and CDR2 SVGAGI come from the germline V gene (reference sequence). In DNA, the CDR3 is TGTGCCAGCAGGTCGTGGGTTAGTGCCTACAATGAGCAGTACTTC. Translated, it gives CASRSWVSAYNEQYF.

V and J are TRBV7-2 and TRBJ2-1; perhaps TRBD2 as D (6 bases). This CDR3 contains 15 residues. CDR1 is SGHTA, CDR2 FQGNSA, per germline. V lost 3 bases, J lost 10 bases, and 19 bases lay in between. The CDR3 DNA reads TGTGCCAGCAGCTTTCTCGGGAGAGACTTGGGGGAGCAGTTCTTC. This sequence encodes CASSFLGRDLGEQFF. The full variable domain, with the rest looked up from reference TRBV7-2 and TRBJ2-1, is GAGVSQSPSNKVTEKGKDVELRCDPISGHTALYWYRQSLGQGLEFLIYFQGNSAPDKSGLPSDRFSAERTGGSVSTLTIQRTQQEDSAVYLCASSFLGRDLGEQFFGPGTRLTVL.